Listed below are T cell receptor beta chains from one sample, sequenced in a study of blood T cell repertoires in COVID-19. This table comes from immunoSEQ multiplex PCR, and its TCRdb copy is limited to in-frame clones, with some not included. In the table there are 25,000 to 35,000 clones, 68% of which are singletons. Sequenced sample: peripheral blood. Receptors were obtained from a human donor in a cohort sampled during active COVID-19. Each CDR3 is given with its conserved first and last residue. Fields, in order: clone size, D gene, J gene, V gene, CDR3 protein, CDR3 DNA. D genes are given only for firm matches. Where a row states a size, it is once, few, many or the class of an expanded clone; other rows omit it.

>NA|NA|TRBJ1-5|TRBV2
CASSEWGGWSTPQHF
TGTGCCAGCAGTGAGTGGGGAGGGTGGAGCACGCCCCAGCATTTT
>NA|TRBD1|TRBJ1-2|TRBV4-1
CASSQDEGAYYGYTF
TGCGCCAGCAGCCAAGATGAGGGGGCCTACTATGGCTACACCTTC
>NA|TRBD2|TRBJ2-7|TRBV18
CASSPTSGSSYEQYF
TGTGCCAGCTCCCCAACTAGCGGGAGCTCCTACGAGCAGTACTTC
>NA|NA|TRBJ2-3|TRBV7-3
CASSLALGSSTDTQYF
TGTGCCAGCAGCTTAGCCCTCGGGTCGAGCACAGATACGCAGTATTTT
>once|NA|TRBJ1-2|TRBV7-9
CASSPHNRGANYGYTF
TGTGCCAGCAGCCCACATAACCGGGGAGCTAACTATGGCTACACCTTC
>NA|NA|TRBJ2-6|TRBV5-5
CASTSPGANVLTF
TGTGCCAGCACGAGCCCTGGGGCCAACGTCCTGACTTTC
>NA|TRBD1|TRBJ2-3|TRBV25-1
CASRKTGLTDTQYF
TGTGCCAGCAGGAAGACAGGGCTAACAGATACGCAGTATTTT
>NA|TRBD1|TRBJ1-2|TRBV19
CASSIRPGTGYYGYTF
TGTGCCAGTAGTATAAGGCCCGGGACAGGATACTATGGCTACACCTTC
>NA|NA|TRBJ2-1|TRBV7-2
CASSRSGSSYNEQFF
TGTGCCAGCAGCCGTAGCGGAAGCTCCTACAATGAGCAGTTCTTC
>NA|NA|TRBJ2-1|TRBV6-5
CASRHEGDPYNEQFF
TGTGCCAGCAGACACGAGGGAGATCCCTACAATGAGCAGTTCTTC
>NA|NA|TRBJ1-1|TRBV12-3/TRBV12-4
CASLIGEYTEAFF
TGTGCCAGCCTGATTGGGGAGTACACTGAAGCTTTCTTT
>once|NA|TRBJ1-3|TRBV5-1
CASSFQGPGNTIYF
TGCGCCAGCAGCTTCCAGGGGCCTGGAAACACCATATATTTT
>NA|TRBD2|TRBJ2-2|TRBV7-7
CASSILAGGAGELFF
TGTGCCAGCAGCATCCTAGCGGGAGGGGCCGGGGAGCTGTTTTTT
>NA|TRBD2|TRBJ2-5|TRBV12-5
CASGLGVAGETQYF
TGTGCTAGTGGCCTTGGCGTAGCGGGAGAGACCCAGTACTTC
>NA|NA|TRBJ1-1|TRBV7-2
CASSLGIQGWAFF
TGTGCCAGCAGCTTAGGCATCCAGGGATGGGCTTTCTTT
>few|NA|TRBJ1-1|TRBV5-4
CASSLNRENTEAFF
TGTGCCAGCAGCTTGAACAGGGAGAACACTGAAGCTTTCTTT
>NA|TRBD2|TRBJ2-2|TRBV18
CASSFLSGENTGELFF
TGTGCCAGCTCATTTCTCAGCGGGGAGAACACCGGGGAGCTGTTTTTT
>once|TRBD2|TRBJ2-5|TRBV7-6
CASSPGLAGGQETQYF
TGTGCCAGCAGCCCAGGACTAGCGGGGGGGCAAGAGACCCAGTACTTC
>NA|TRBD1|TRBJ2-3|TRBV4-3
CASSPGQASDTQYF
TGCGCCAGCAGCCCTGGACAGGCCTCAGATACGCAGTATTTT
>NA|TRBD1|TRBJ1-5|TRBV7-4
CASSLRGGQGDQPQHF
TGTGCCAGCAGCTTAAGAGGGGGACAGGGAGATCAGCCCCAGCATTTT
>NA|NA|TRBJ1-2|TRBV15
CATSRDQDRPNF
TGTGCCACCAGCAGAGATCAAGACAGGCCAAACTTC
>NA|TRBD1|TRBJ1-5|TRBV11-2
CASSLGTGNQPQHF
TGTGCCAGCAGCTTAGGGACAGGGAATCAGCCCCAGCATTTT
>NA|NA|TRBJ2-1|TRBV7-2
CASSPRPGNNEQFF
TGTGCCAGCAGCCCCCGCCCAGGGAACAATGAGCAGTTCTTC
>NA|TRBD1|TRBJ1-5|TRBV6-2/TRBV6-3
CASSYGQGSNQPQHF
TGTGCCAGCAGTTATGGACAGGGAAGCAATCAGCCCCAGCATTTT
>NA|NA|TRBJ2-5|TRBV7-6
CASSLVRQETQYF
TGTGCCAGCAGCTTAGTACGGCAAGAGACCCAGTACTTC
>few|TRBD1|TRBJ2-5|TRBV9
CASSEGTVYQETQYF
TGTGCCAGCAGCGAAGGGACAGTATACCAAGAGACCCAGTACTTC
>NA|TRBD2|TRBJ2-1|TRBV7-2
CATSSRRGANNEQFF
TGTGCCACCAGTTCAAGGCGGGGGGCGAACAATGAGCAGTTCTTC
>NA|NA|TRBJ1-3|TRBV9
CASSVGPQGSGNTIYF
TGTGCCAGCAGCGTAGGGCCACAGGGCTCTGGAAACACCATATATTTT
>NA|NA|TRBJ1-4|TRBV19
CASSIGVGGREKLFF
TGTGCCAGTAGTATCGGAGTGGGAGGAAGAGAAAAACTGTTTTTT
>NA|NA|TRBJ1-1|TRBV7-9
CASSTHGGRNTEAFF
TGTGCCAGCAGCACGCACGGGGGGCGGAACACTGAAGCTTTCTTT
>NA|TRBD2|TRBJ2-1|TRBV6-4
CASKRGGSYNEQFF
TGTGCCAGCAAGCGGGGGGGCTCCTACAATGAGCAGTTCTTC
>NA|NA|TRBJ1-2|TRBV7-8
CASSPTTKDGYTF
TGTGCCAGCAGCCCAACTACTAAAGATGGCTACACCTTC
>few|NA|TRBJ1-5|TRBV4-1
CASSQDSTNQPQHF
TGCGCCAGCAGCCAAGACAGTACAAATCAGCCCCAGCATTTT
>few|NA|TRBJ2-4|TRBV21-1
CASSIQGTPKNIQYF
TGTGCCAGCAGCATACAGGGGACTCCCAAAAACATTCAGTACTTC
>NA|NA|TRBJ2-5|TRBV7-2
CASGPGEGPQETQYF
TGTGCCAGCGGTCCGGGGGAAGGGCCTCAAGAGACCCAGTACTTC
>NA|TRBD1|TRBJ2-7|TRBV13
CASSERQGRRFEQYF
TGTGCCAGCAGCGAAAGACAGGGGCGCCGGTTCGAGCAGTACTTC
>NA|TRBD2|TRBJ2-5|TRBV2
CASSISGRQETQYF
TGTGCCAGCAGTATTAGCGGGCGCCAAGAGACCCAGTACTTC
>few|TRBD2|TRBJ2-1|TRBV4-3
CASSQDIGTSGYNEQFF
TGCGCCAGCAGCCAAGATATAGGGACTAGCGGATACAATGAGCAGTTCTTC
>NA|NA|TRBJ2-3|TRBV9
CASSVDQGTDTQYF
TGTGCCAGCAGCGTAGATCAGGGGACAGATACGCAGTATTTT
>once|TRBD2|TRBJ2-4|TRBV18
CASSLTLAGGKNIQYF
TGTGCCAGCTCACTTACATTAGCGGGAGGAAAAAACATTCAGTACTTC
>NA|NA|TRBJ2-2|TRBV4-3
CASSQGHFGNTGELFF
TGCGCCAGCAGCCAAGGGCATTTTGGGAACACCGGGGAGCTGTTTTTT
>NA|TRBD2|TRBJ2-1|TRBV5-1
CASRTSGKDEQFF
TGCGCCAGCCGAACTAGCGGGAAAGATGAGCAGTTCTTC
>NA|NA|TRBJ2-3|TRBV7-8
CASSRSRTDTQYF
TGTGCCAGCAGCCGCTCTAGGACAGATACGCAGTATTTT
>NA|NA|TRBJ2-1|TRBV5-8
CASSSDSYGHNEQFF
TGTGCCAGCAGCTCAGACAGCTATGGACACAATGAGCAGTTCTTC
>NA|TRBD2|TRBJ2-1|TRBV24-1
CATHPGTSGTNEQFF
TGTGCCACACACCCCGGGACTAGCGGGACCAATGAGCAGTTCTTC
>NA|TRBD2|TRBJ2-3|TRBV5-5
CASSPGLAGALNTDTQYF
TGTGCCAGCAGCCCGGGACTAGCGGGAGCGCTGAACACAGATACGCAGTATTTT
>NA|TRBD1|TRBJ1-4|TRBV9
CASSAGDRYNEKLFF
TGTGCCAGCAGCGCCGGGGACAGATATAATGAAAAACTGTTTTTT
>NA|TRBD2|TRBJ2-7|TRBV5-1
CASSLDTGGIYEQYF
TGCGCCAGCAGCTTGGATACGGGGGGTATTTACGAGCAGTACTTC
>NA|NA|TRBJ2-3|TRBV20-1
CSASSVFSTDTQYF
TGCAGTGCTAGTTCCGTCTTTAGCACAGATACGCAGTATTTT
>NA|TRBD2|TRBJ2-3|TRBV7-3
CASSLTPLAGGRDTQYF
TGTGCCAGCAGCTTAACCCCTCTAGCGGGAGGGCGAGATACGCAGTATTTT